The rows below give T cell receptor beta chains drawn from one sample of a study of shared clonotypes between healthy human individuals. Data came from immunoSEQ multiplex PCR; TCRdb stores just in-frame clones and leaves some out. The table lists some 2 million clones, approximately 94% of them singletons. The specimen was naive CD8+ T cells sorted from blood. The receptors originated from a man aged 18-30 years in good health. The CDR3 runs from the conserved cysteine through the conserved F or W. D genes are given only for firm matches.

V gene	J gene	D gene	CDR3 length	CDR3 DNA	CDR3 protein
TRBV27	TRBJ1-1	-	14	TGTGCCAGCAGTTTATCCCTGGGGGCAGGTGAAGCTTTCTTT	CASSLSLGAGEAFF
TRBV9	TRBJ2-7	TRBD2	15	TGTGCCAGCAGCGTTGGCGGGGGAAACTCCTACGAGCAGTACTTC	CASSVGGGNSYEQYF
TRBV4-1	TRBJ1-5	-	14	TGCGCCAGCAGCCAAGTAGTATACGATCAGCCCCAGCATTTT	CASSQVVYDQPQHF
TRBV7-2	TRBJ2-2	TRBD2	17	TGTGCCAGCAGCTTTCTACTAGCGGGAACCGACACCGGGGAGCTGTTTTTT	CASSFLLAGTDTGELFF
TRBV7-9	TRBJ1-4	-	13	TGTGCCAGCAGCCCTGGGGAGGTGTTGAAACTGTTTTTT	CASSPGEVLKLFF
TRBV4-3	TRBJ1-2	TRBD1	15	TGCGCCAGCAGCCAAGATACAGGGGCATTCTATGGCTACACCTTC	CASSQDTGAFYGYTF
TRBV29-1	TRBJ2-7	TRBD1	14	TGCAGCGTTGAAGGGGGGACAGGAACCTACGAGCAGTACTTC	CSVEGGTGTYEQYF
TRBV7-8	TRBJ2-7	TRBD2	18	TGTGCCAGCAGCTCTAGACTAGCGGGAGGCACGGTCTACTACGAGCAGTACTTC	CASSSRLAGGTVYYEQYF
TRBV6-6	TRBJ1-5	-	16	TGTGCCAGCAGTTACCGGCCAGATTATAGCAATCAGCCCCAGCATTTT	CASSYRPDYSNQPQHF
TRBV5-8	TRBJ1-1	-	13	TGTGCCAGCACCGTGTGGGGGGACACTGAAGCTTTCTTT	CASTVWGDTEAFF
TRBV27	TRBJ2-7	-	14	TGTGCCAGCAGTCCCCGGACGGAGCACTACGAGCAGTACTTC	CASSPRTEHYEQYF
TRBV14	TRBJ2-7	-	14	TGTGCCAGCAGCCTGGGACGGGAGTCCTACGAGCAGTACTTC	CASSLGRESYEQYF
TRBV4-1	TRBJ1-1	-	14	TGCGCCAGCAGCCAACCTGACGGGAACACTGAAGCTTTCTTT	CASSQPDGNTEAFF
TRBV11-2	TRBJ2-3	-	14	TGTGCCAGCAGCTTAAGACAGGGCACAGATACGCAGTATTTT	CASSLRQGTDTQYF